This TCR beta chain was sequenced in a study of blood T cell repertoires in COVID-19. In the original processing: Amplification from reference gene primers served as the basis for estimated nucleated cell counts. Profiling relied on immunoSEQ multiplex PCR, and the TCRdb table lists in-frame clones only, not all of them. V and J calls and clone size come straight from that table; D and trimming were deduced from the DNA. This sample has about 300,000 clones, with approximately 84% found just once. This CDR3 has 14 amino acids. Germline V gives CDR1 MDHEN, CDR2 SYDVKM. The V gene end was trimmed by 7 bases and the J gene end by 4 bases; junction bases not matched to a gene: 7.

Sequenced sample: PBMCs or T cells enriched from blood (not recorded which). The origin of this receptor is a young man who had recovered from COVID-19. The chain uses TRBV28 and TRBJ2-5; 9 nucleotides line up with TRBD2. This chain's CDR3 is CASKASGVRETQYF. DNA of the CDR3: TGTGCCAGCAAAGCTAGCGGGGTCCGAGAGACCCAGTACTTC.